This T cell receptor (beta chain) was found in a study of blood T cell repertoires in COVID-19. Looking at the study overall: The United States, Italy and Spain supplied acute and convalescent COVID-19 samples. From T cells, B-cell-depleted T cells, or PBMCs came the material, which was cDNA or gDNA.

In the original analysis: Amplifying reference gene primers gave estimates of nucleated cell counts. The protocol was immunoSEQ multiplex PCR, while the TCRdb copy is restricted to in-frame clones and leaves out a portion. V, J and clone size are taken as reported in that table, and D and trimming were inferred from the DNA itself. The sample carries some 200,000 clones, roughly 88% recorded once. This CDR3 region has 14 residues. Trimming took off 2 bases at V and 3 bases at J, with 12 bases between the two ends. Looked up from germline, CDR1 is SGHKS and CDR2 is YYEKEE (reference sequence). The sequencing sample was made of peripheral blood. The chain is built from TRBV5-5 and TRBJ2-7; D may be TRBD2 (7 bases). This receptor was obtained from a man aged 50-59 years with active or convalescent COVID-19. The DNA for the CDR3 is TGTGCCAGCAGCTTCGGGGGGCTCGGCTACGAGCAGTACTTC. Protein product: CASSFGGLGYEQYF. Based on the CDR3 plus reference TRBV5-5 and TRBJ2-7, the full variable domain is DAGVTQSPTHLIKTRGQQVTLRCSPISGHKSVSWYQQVLGQGPQFIFQYYEKEERGRGNFPDRFSARQFPNYSSELNVNALLLGDSALYLCASSFGGLGYEQYFGPGTRLTVT.